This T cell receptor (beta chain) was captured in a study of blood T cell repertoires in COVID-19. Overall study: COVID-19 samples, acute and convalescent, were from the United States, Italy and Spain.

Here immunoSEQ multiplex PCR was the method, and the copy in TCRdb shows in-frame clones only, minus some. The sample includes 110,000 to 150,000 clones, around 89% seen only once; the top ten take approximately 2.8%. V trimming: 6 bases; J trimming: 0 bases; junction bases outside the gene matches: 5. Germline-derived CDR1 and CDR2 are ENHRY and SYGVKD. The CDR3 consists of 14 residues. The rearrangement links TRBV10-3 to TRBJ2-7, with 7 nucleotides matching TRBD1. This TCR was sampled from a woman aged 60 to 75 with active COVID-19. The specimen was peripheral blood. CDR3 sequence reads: CAIRRGQPSYEQYF. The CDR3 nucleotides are TGTGCCATCAGGAGGGGGCAGCCCTCCTACGAGCAGTACTTC.